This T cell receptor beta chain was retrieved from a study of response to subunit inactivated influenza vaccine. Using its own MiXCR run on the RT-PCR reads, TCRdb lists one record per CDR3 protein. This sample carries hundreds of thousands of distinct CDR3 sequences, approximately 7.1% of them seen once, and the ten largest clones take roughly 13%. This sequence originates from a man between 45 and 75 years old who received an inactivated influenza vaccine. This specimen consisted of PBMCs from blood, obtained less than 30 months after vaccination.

CDR3 region: CASSSTSGSTGTDTQYF. DNA for the CDR3: TGTGCCAGCAGTTCCACTAGCGGGAGTACGGGCACAGATACGCAGTATTTT. The chain links TRBV28 to TRBJ2-3; 11 nucleotides line up with TRBD2. The CDR3 length is 17 residues. Looked up from germline, CDR1 is MDHEN and CDR2 is SYDVKM. The ends lost 4 bases at V and 1 base at J; junction bases unmatched: 7.